The 27 T cell receptor beta chains below come from one sample, sequenced in a study of shared clonotypes between healthy human individuals. Profiling relied on immunoSEQ multiplex PCR, and the TCRdb table lists in-frame clones only, not all of them. Seen here are 1.4 million to 1.5 million clones, over 95% observed once, and the top ten hold over 1%. The sequenced sample consisted of naive CD4+ T cells sorted from blood. Subset reported: CD45RA+ positively selected. The source is a man aged 25-45 years in good health.

The chain is built from TRBV5-1 and TRBJ1-2; 12 nucleotides agree with TRBD1. CDR3 size: 14 residues. Germline V gives CDR1 SGHRS, CDR2 YFSETQ. The ends lost 5 bases at V and 7 bases at J; junction bases unmatched: 6. The CDR3 nucleotides are TGCGCCAGCAGTGTGGGACAGGGGGCGCTTGGCTACACCTTC. Protein product: CASSVGQGALGYTF. Full variable domain (missing parts from reference TRBV5-1 and TRBJ1-2): KAGVTQTPRYLIKTRGQQVTLSCSPISGHRSVSWYQQTPGQGLQFLFEYFSETQRNKGNFPGRFSGRQFSNSRSEMNVSTLELGDSALYLCASSVGQGALGYTFGSGTRLTVV.

This chain links TRBV7-9 with TRBJ2-6; TRBD1 aligns across 11 bases. Germline trimming cut 4 bases from V and 2 bases from J; bases unmatched to any gene: 4. The CDR3 has 17 residues. Germline V gives CDR1 SEHNR, CDR2 FQNEAQ (reference sequence). CDR3 amino acids: CASSSGQGAAGANVLTF. In nucleotides, the CDR3 is TGTGCCAGCAGCTCCGGACAGGGGGCTGCTGGGGCCAACGTCCTGACTTTC.

This clone has only one observation. The V call is TRBV7-3, the J call TRBJ2-3; D perhaps matches TRBD2 (5 bases). The CDR3 consists of 16 residues. With 5 bases removed from V and 5 bases from J, the gap between germline ends came to 20 bases. CDR1 SGHTA and CDR2 FQGTGA come from the germline V gene. The CDR3 coding sequence is TGTGCCAGCAGCCCGAAAGGACTCCTTGTCGGAGATACGCAGTATTTT. Amino acid sequence: CASSPKGLLVGDTQYF.

The chain joins TRBV13 to TRBJ1-1; TRBD1 might be the D (5 bases). Germline lookup yields CDR1 PRHDT and CDR2 FYEKMQ (reference sequence). The CDR3 runs 14 residues. Trimming left V 7 bases short and J 8 bases short, with 20 bases between. The CDR3 DNA reads as TGTGCCAGCACCAAAACGGGGGGGGGAAGCGAAGCTTTCTTT. As protein: CASTKTGGGSEAFF.

The chain recombines TRBV5-1 with TRBJ2-7; 7 bases are a match to TRBD1. Germline CDR1 is SGHRS and CDR2 is YFSETQ. The junction had 18 bases not matched to a gene; V was cut back by 0 bases and J by 0 bases. CDR3 size: 20 residues. CDR3 sequence (DNA): TGCGCCAGCAGCTTGGGATGGGGACAGATACGGAGCGGTGTCTCCTACGAGCAGTACTTC. Encoded protein: CASSLGWGQIRSGVSYEQYF.

V usage is TRBV5-6 and J usage is TRBJ1-1; tentatively, D is TRBD1 (5 bases). Deletions cut 4 bases from V and 4 bases from J, with 11 bases between. The CDR3 spans 13 residues. From germline, CDR1 is SGHDT and CDR2 YYEEEE. The chain's CDR3 is CASSPRVGTEAFF. CDR3 in DNA: TGTGCCAGCAGCCCCAGGGTGGGCACTGAAGCTTTCTTT.

This clone came up once. The CDR3 sequence: CATSRESTDTQYF. The CDR3 DNA is TGTGCCACCAGCAGAGAAAGTACAGATACGCAGTATTTT. The rearrangement uses TRBV15 and TRBJ2-3; no reliable D call. Germline V CDR1 and CDR2: LNHNV, YYDKDF (reference sequence). V lost 0 bases and J 3 bases, leaving 4 bases between the germline ends. The CDR3 has 13 amino acids.

The gene calls are TRBV29-1 and TRBJ2-5; 7 bases fit TRBD2. The CDR3 contains 14 residues. Germline V lookup: CDR1 SQVTM, CDR2 ANQGSEA. V lost 0 bases to trimming and J lost 5 bases; unmatched junction nucleotides: 6. CDR3 DNA: TGCAGCGTTGAAGATCCAACTAGCGTTGAGACCCAGTACTTC. It yields the protein CSVEDPTSVETQYF.

This rearrangement joins TRBV27 to TRBJ2-2; D tentatively fits TRBD1 or TRBD2 (5 bases each). The V gene lost 4 bases and the J gene lost 5 bases, with 14 bases spanning the gap. Germline CDR1 MNHEY, CDR2 SMNVEV (reference sequence). The CDR3 spans 15 residues. The CDR3 protein is CASSSWDRRTGELFF. As DNA, the CDR3 is TGTGCCAGCAGTTCCTGGGACCGCCGGACCGGGGAGCTGTTTTTT.

The V gene is TRBV6-5, the J gene TRBJ2-1, with D possibly being TRBD1 (5 bases). The length of the CDR3 is 14 residues. The V end was cut by 6 bases, the J end by 0 bases, with 9 bases between. Germline V gene sequence: CDR1 MNHEY, CDR2 SVGAGI. DNA of the CDR3: TGTGCCAGCAGGGGGCACCTCTCCTACAATGAGCAGTTCTTC. Translation: CASRGHLSYNEQFF.

The chain combines TRBV27 with TRBJ2-7; D perhaps matches TRBD1 (6 bases). Germline V gives CDR1 MNHEY, CDR2 SMNVEV (reference sequence). CDR3 length: 14 amino acids. V shed 3 bases and J shed 5 bases, with 14 bases lying between them. CDR3 sequence reads: CASSFSGGWDEQYF. The CDR3 DNA follows: TGTGCCAGCAGTTTTTCTGGGGGCTGGGACGAGCAGTACTTC.

The chain uses TRBV28 and TRBJ2-3; tentative D call: TRBD2 (5 bases). Trimming removed 7 bases at V and 1 base at J, with 9 bases between. The CDR3 contains 13 residues. The germline CDR1 and CDR2 sequences are MDHEN and SYDVKM. This CDR3 is CASKDSGTDTQYF. DNA of the CDR3: TGTGCCAGCAAAGATAGCGGCACAGATACGCAGTATTTT.

The chain links TRBV28 to TRBJ2-2, with D unresolved. Trimming stripped 4 bases from V and 3 bases from J, with 12 bases between. The CDR3 is 15 amino acids. Germline assignment: CDR1 MDHEN and CDR2 SYDVKM. The CDR3 reads CASSSPRPDTGELFF. The CDR3 DNA reads as TGTGCCAGCAGTTCCCCTCGGCCGGACACCGGGGAGCTGTTTTTT. The entire variable domain, with the rest obtained from reference TRBV28 and TRBJ2-2, is as follows: DVKVTQSSRYLVKRTGEKVFLECVQDMDHENMFWYRQDPGLGLRLIYFSYDVKMKEKGDIPEGYSVSREKKERFSLILESASTNQTSMYLCASSSPRPDTGELFFGEGSRLTVL.

This chain joins TRBV4-3 and TRBJ1-5, with no clear D. CDR3 size: 13 residues. Germline assignment: CDR1 LGHNA and CDR2 YSLEER. V lost 0 bases and J 5 bases, leaving 5 bases between the germline ends. CDR3 amino acids: CASSQDNHQPQHF. As DNA, the CDR3 is TGCGCCAGCAGCCAAGATAATCATCAGCCCCAGCATTTT.

This clone was counted only a few times. Other DNA sequences in this sample translate to the same CDR3. CDR3 in DNA: TGTGCCAGCAGCCCGACCCCCTCCACAGATACGCAGTATTTT. Residues: CASSPTPSTDTQYF. The chain employs TRBV5-4 and TRBJ2-3; D gene unclear. Germline loops: CDR1 SGHNT, CDR2 YYREEE (reference sequence). This CDR3 contains 14 residues. The germline V and J ends were trimmed by 4 bases and 2 bases, with 11 bases remaining between them.

This rearrangement joins TRBV7-2 to TRBJ1-3; the D gene is possibly TRBD1 (5 bases). The CDR3 length is 15 residues. V was clipped by 5 bases and J by 4 bases, with 15 bases between them. The germline CDR1 and CDR2 sequences are SGHTA and FQGNSA. CDR3 coding DNA: TGTGCCAGCAGCGCGCCGGGACGAAGCGGAAACACCATATATTTT. As protein: CASSAPGRSGNTIYF.

The chain carries TRBV5-1 and TRBJ1-3; 7 bases align to TRBD1. Germline CDR1 is SGHRS and CDR2 is YFSETQ. The CDR3 is 16 amino acids. V gave up 2 bases and J gave up 0 bases; unmatched junction bases: 5. This CDR3 reads CASSFGQVHSGNTIYF. CDR3 nucleotides: TGCGCCAGCAGCTTCGGACAGGTTCACTCTGGAAACACCATATATTTT.

This chain joins TRBV5-1 and TRBJ2-7, with 7 nucleotides matching TRBD1. Germline V CDR1 and CDR2: SGHRS, YFSETQ. V was clipped by 5 bases and J by 3 bases; unmatched bases: 8. The CDR3 extends over 14 amino acids. The CDR3 region has the DNA TGCGCCAGCAGGCGGACAGGCCAGGGCTACGAGCAGTACTTC. Encoded protein: CASRRTGQGYEQYF.

About this clone itself: Other DNA sequences in the same sample also yield this CDR3. V gene TRBV29-1 combines with J gene TRBJ2-3, with 12 nucleotides matching TRBD2. The CDR3 is made up of 14 amino acids. V gave up 7 bases and J gave up 0 bases; unmatched junction bases: 2. CDR1 and CDR2 from the germline V gene are SQVTM and ANQGSEA. CDR3 residues: CSGGTSGSTDTQYF. CDR3 in DNA: TGCAGCGGGGGGACTAGCGGGAGCACAGATACGCAGTATTTT.

V usage is TRBV28 and J usage is TRBJ2-7; tentative D call: TRBD2 (6 bases). The germline gives CDR1 MDHEN, CDR2 SYDVKM. Trimming cost V 11 bases and J 3 bases, with 14 bases left between them. The CDR3 runs 12 residues. The CDR3 sequence is CAARGANYEQYF. As DNA, the CDR3 is TGTGCCGCTCGCGGGGCCAACTACGAGCAGTACTTC.

This chain joins TRBV7-8 and TRBJ1-2; D is unresolved. The CDR3 consists of 17 residues. Trimming shortened V by 1 base and J by 4 bases, and 19 bases separated the two germline ends. CDR1 is SGHVS, CDR2 FQNEAQ, per germline. This CDR3 reads CASSLGTGILAIYGYTF. The CDR3 nucleotides are TGTGCCAGCAGCTTAGGGACGGGAATCCTGGCAATCTATGGCTACACCTTC.

Written as DNA, the CDR3 is TGTGCCTCCCAGGGGCTTCTTCGGGAGCAGTACTTC. Protein: CASQGLLREQYF. This rearrangement joins TRBV7-9 to TRBJ2-7, with D maybe TRBD1 (6 bases). The length of the CDR3 is 12 residues. Trimming took 11 bases from V and 7 from J, leaving 18 bases between them. CDR1 and CDR2 from the germline V gene are SEHNR and FQNEAQ (reference sequence).

The rearrangement joins TRBV6-5 to TRBJ2-1, with a weak D call TRBD1 (5 bases). The germline V gene encodes CDR1 MNHEY and CDR2 SVGAGI. CDR3 length: 16 residues. Between the trimmed V and J ends, which lost 2 bases and 2 bases, there was a span of 13 bases. CDR3 protein: CASSYESGFPYNEQFF. In DNA, the CDR3 is TGTGCCAGCAGTTACGAGTCAGGGTTCCCCTACAATGAGCAGTTCTTC.

The genes are TRBV29-1 and TRBJ2-1, with 7 bases aligning to TRBD1. V shed 7 bases, J shed 0 bases, and the junction held 9 bases outside the gene matches. The germline V gene encodes CDR1 SQVTM and CDR2 ANQGSEA. The CDR3 spans 15 residues. The CDR3 DNA reads as TGCAGCGGGGGGAGTGCAGGGGGCTCCTACAATGAGCAGTTCTTC. This sequence encodes CSGGSAGGSYNEQFF.

The V call is TRBV28, the J call TRBJ1-4, with D hard to call. Per the germline V gene, CDR1 is MDHEN and CDR2 is SYDVKM. Trimming stripped 7 bases from V and 10 bases from J, with 19 bases between. This CDR3 comprises 14 residues. CDR3 coding DNA: TGTGCCAGCATAAAAAGGATCATTTCTGGAAAACTGTTTTTT. Protein product: CASIKRIISGKLFF.

The chain employs TRBV10-2 and TRBJ2-7, with TRBD1 matching over 7 bases. CDR3 size: 13 residues. After removal of 8 bases from V and 2 bases from J, the junction contained 6 bases not matched to a gene. Germline assignment: CDR1 WSHSY and CDR2 SAAADI. The CDR3 nucleotides are TGCGCCAGCGAGGGACAGAGAACCTACGAGCAGTACTTC. Its translation: CASEGQRTYEQYF.

This clone occurred once. The DNA for the CDR3 is TGTGCCAGCAGTGAGTCGGTTTTCGAGACCCAGTACTTC. It yields the protein CASSESVFETQYF. This chain joins TRBV25-1 and TRBJ2-5; D unresolved. The CDR3 sequence is 13 residues long. Germline loops: CDR1 MGHDK, CDR2 SYGVNS. Trimming cost V 3 bases and J 5 bases, with 10 bases left between them.